A single sample is the source of the 17 T cell receptor beta chains below, sequenced in a study of blood T cell repertoires in COVID-19. TCRdb keeps only in-frame clones here, not all; method: immunoSEQ multiplex PCR. The repertoire has 270,000 or so clones, nearly 90% of them found once; the top ten carry 2% to 2.5%. The sequenced sample was peripheral blood. All receptors come from a woman aged 60-75 years with COVID-19, enrolled during active disease.

V and J are TRBV7-9 and TRBJ2-3, with D perhaps matching TRBD1 (6 bases). V lost 5 bases and J 0 bases, leaving 12 bases between the germline ends. The germline V gene encodes CDR1 SEHNR and CDR2 FQNEAQ (reference sequence). This CDR3 has 15 amino acids. The CDR3 DNA sequence: TGTGCCAGCAGCCAACAGGGCTCCAGCACAGATACGCAGTATTTT. This codes for CASSQQGSSTDTQYF.

This chain joins TRBV7-9 and TRBJ2-1; 8 bases line up with TRBD2. The CDR3 extends over 16 amino acids. J gave up 10 bases and V 1 base, and 12 bases lay outside the gene matches. Germline-derived CDR1 and CDR2 are SEHNR and FQNEAQ (reference sequence). CDR3 amino acids: CASSLVSTSVQWEQFF. The CDR3 DNA sequence: TGTGCCAGCAGCTTAGTTTCGACTAGCGTACAATGGGAGCAGTTCTTC.

J is TRBJ1-5 and V is TRBV6-5; tentatively, D is TRBD1 (6 bases). Germline CDR1 and CDR2: MNHEY and SVGAGI. Trimming removed 5 bases at V and 3 bases at J, with 11 bases between. This CDR3 comprises 14 residues. The CDR3: CASSRGHTNQPQHF. In nucleotides, the CDR3 is TGTGCCAGCAGTAGGGGACACACCAATCAGCCCCAGCATTTT.

This clone showed up just once. V is TRBV19 and J is TRBJ1-1, with no clear D. The CDR3 consists of 14 residues. Trimming cost V 2 bases and J 4 bases, with 11 bases left between them. Germline V CDR1 and CDR2: LNHDA, SQIVND (reference sequence). This CDR3 is CASSIKGSVTEAFF. The CDR3, as DNA: TGTGCCAGTAGTATAAAGGGTAGCGTCACTGAAGCTTTCTTT.

The chain combines TRBV5-5 with TRBJ1-1; maybe TRBD1 (6 bases). CDR1 and CDR2 (germline): SGHKS, YYEKEE (reference sequence). The V end was cut by 0 bases, the J end by 5 bases, with 14 bases between. This CDR3 contains 15 residues. CDR3 region: CASSLVPGHRTEAFF. In DNA form, the CDR3 reads TGTGCCAGCAGCTTGGTCCCGGGACACCGTACTGAAGCTTTCTTT.

This rearrangement joins TRBV5-6 to TRBJ1-6; 8 nucleotides agree with TRBD1. The length of the CDR3 is 16 residues. V lost 3 bases, J lost 7 bases, and 9 bases stayed unmatched. The germline CDR1 and CDR2 sequences are SGHDT and YYEEEE. CDR3 in DNA: TGTGCCAGCAGCTCGCAGGGGGCGAGTTACAATTCACCCCTCCACTTT. This sequence encodes CASSSQGASYNSPLHF.

The chain uses TRBV18 and TRBJ1-1; D gene ambiguous. The germline V gene has CDR1 KGHSH and CDR2 LQKENI. The CDR3 contains 15 residues. V was shortened by 5 bases and J by 4 bases, with 17 bases between the two germline ends. The CDR3 reads CASSVGREAGTEAFF. In nucleotides, the CDR3 is TGTGCCAGCTCAGTTGGCCGGGAGGCGGGCACTGAAGCTTTCTTT.

The gene calls are TRBV7-2 and TRBJ1-2; 10 bases are shared with TRBD1. The V gene's germline CDR1 is SGHTA and CDR2 FQGNSA. CDR3 length equals 15 residues. Trimming removed 5 bases from V and 4 bases from J; junction bases left unmatched: 7. CDR3 nucleotide sequence: TGTGCCAGCAGCCCACCGGGACAGGGGCGCTATGGCTACACCTTC. The encoded protein is CASSPPGQGRYGYTF.

The rearrangement uses TRBV19 and TRBJ2-5, with D possibly being TRBD1 (6 bases). The CDR3 is 14 amino acids. Trimming left V 6 bases short and J 1 base short, with 12 bases between. Per the germline V gene, CDR1 is LNHDA and CDR2 is SQIVND (reference sequence). CDR3 nucleotide sequence: TGTGCCAGTAGCCCTACAGGGCCCCAAGAGACCCAGTACTTC. Translation: CASSPTGPQETQYF.

The chain has TRBV7-2 and TRBJ1-6; TRBD1 agrees at 10 bases. The length of the CDR3 is 15 residues. V dropped 3 bases and J dropped 13; count of bases not matched to a gene: 9. The germline V gene encodes CDR1 SGHTA and CDR2 FQGNSA. In DNA form, the CDR3 reads TGTGCCAGCAGCTTCCCCCAGGACAGGGGGATCCCCCTCCACTTT. It codes for CASSFPQDRGIPLHF.

The V call is TRBV12-5, the J call TRBJ1-2, with 8 bases matching TRBD1. The CDR3 runs to 14 residues. The junction had 2 bases not matched to a gene; V was cut back by 1 base and J by 4 bases. Per the germline V gene, CDR1 is LGHNT and CDR2 is FRNRAP. CDR3 DNA: TGTGCTAGTGGTTTGGACAGGGGGGCCTATGGCTACACCTTC. Translating it yields CASGLDRGAYGYTF.

The chain combines TRBV30 with TRBJ2-1; 8 nucleotides align to TRBD1. Germline V lookup: CDR1 GTSNPN, CDR2 SVGIG (reference sequence). CDR3 length: 14 amino acids. J was trimmed by 5 bases and V by 2 bases; bases with no gene match: 5. The CDR3 sequence is CAWSPGQVNNEQFF. The CDR3, as DNA: TGTGCCTGGAGTCCGGGACAGGTAAACAATGAGCAGTTCTTC. Full variable domain (outside the CDR3, taken from reference TRBV30 and TRBJ2-1): SQTIHQWPATLVQPVGSPLSLECTVEGTSNPNLYWYRQAAGRGLQLLFYSVGIGQISSEVPQNLSASRPQDRQFILSSKKLLLSDSGFYLCAWSPGQVNNEQFFGPGTRLTVL.

This clone was found once. This chain links TRBV23-1 with TRBJ2-7; D is unresolved. TRBV23-1 is noted as an ORF with a role that remains uncertain. V lost 4 bases to trimming and J lost 6 bases, with 10 bases between them. CDR3 size: 12 residues. The DNA of the CDR3 is TGCGCCAGCAGTCCGATCCATAGCGAGCAGTACTTC. Its translation: CASSPIHSEQYF.

The V call is TRBV5-4, the J call TRBJ2-2, with D perhaps matching TRBD1 (5 bases). The CDR3 totals 15 residues. Per germline, CDR1 SGHNT and CDR2 YYREEE (reference sequence). V gave up 1 base and J gave up 7 bases, with 14 bases separating them. CDR3 sequence: CASSLPRQGGGELFF. CDR3 nucleotide sequence: TGTGCCAGCAGCTTGCCTCGGCAGGGTGGCGGGGAGCTGTTTTTT.

The genes are TRBV4-2 and TRBJ1-5; D is perhaps TRBD1 (6 bases). This CDR3 spans 15 amino acids. Trimming shortened V by 4 bases and J by 4 bases, and 14 bases separated the two germline ends. Germline lookup yields CDR1 LGHNA and CDR2 YNFKEQ. CDR3 in amino acids: CASSPNGQINQPQHF. The CDR3 DNA reads TGTGCCAGCAGCCCGAACGGACAGATTAATCAGCCCCAGCATTTT.

The chain carries TRBV7-2 and TRBJ1-1, with no clear D. V lost 7 bases and J lost 0, with 18 bases in between. CDR3 length: 16 residues. Germline V gene sequence: CDR1 SGHTA, CDR2 FQGNSA. Written as DNA, the CDR3 is TGTGCCAGCATCCTTGTGTCAGGCCTCATGAACACTGAAGCTTTCTTT. This gives the protein CASILVSGLMNTEAFF. Supplemented by reference TRBV7-2 and TRBJ1-1, the full variable domain reads GAGVSQSPSNKVTEKGKDVELRCDPISGHTALYWYRQSLGQGLEFLIYFQGNSAPDKSGLPSDRFSAERTGGSVSTLTIQRTQQEDSAVYLCASILVSGLMNTEAFFGQGTRLTVV.

The V call is TRBV7-9, the J call TRBJ1-2; D is unclear. This CDR3 region has 13 residues. The germline V gene has CDR1 SEHNR and CDR2 FQNEAQ (reference sequence). Deletions cut 3 bases from V and 4 bases from J, with 9 bases between. The CDR3 coding sequence is TGTGCCAGCAGCTTGACCCGGGGCTATGGCTACACCTTC. Its translation is CASSLTRGYGYTF.